What follows are 29 T cell receptor beta chains derived from one specimen sequenced in a study of T-cell memory formation after mild COVID-19. TCRdb analysed the 5' RACE reads with MiXCR anew, one entry per CDR3 protein. The repertoire has fewer than 650,000 distinct CDR3 sequences, roughly a fifth of them found once; the top ten carry under 8.5%. What was sequenced was PBMCs or a T cell subset sorted from them (not recorded which). These receptors came from an adult woman who had mild COVID-19 (a few samples of this study predate the infection). Cell type and time point are not known.

This clonotype was counted between two and nine times. The chain links TRBV5-1 to TRBJ2-3; 8 bases line up with TRBD2. The junction had 11 bases not matched to a gene; V was cut back by 0 bases and J by 2 bases. This CDR3 spans 18 amino acids. Germline CDR1 SGHRS, CDR2 YFSETQ. The CDR3: CASSLGPIGGGYTDTQYF. In nucleotides, the CDR3 is TGCGCCAGCAGCTTGGGGCCTATCGGCGGGGGGTACACAGATACGCAGTATTTT. The variable domain in full, completed from reference TRBV5-1 and TRBJ2-3, reads KAGVTQTPRYLIKTRGQQVTLSCSPISGHRSVSWYQQTPGQGLQFLFEYFSETQRNKGNFPGRFSGRQFSNSRSEMNVSTLELGDSALYLCASSLGPIGGGYTDTQYFGPGTRLTVL.

This clonotype occurred once. The chain uses TRBV9 and TRBJ2-7; D possibly corresponds to TRBD2 (5 bases). The DNA end is a closer match to TRBJ2-5, so the J assignment may be wrong. Germline-derived CDR1 and CDR2 are SGDLS and YYNGEE. The CDR3 length is 15 residues. The CDR3 bases are TGTGCCAGCAGCGTCGCGGGTTGGGCTCGGGAGACCCAGTACTTC. Its protein is CASSVAGWARETQYF.

This clonotype was detected only a few times. The chain employs TRBV5-6 and TRBJ2-6; TRBD1 matches 12 bases. Germline lookup yields CDR1 SGHDT and CDR2 YYEEEE. The V segment lost 4 bases and the J segment 1 base; nucleotides outside the gene matches: 9. The CDR3 consists of 19 residues. CDR3 nucleotides: TGTGCCAGCAGCCCACTCTGGGACAGGGGGCGTTCTGGGGCCAACGTCCTGACTTTC. This gives the protein CASSPLWDRGRSGANVLTF.

This clonotype turned up a few times. The V call is TRBV4-3, the J call TRBJ2-7; no firm D call. Germline V gene lookup returns CDR1 LGHNA and CDR2 YSLEER. The CDR3 covers 14 residues. Trimming left V 4 bases short and J 6 bases short, with 16 bases between. This CDR3 is CASSRVPSVSEQYF. The CDR3 bases are TGCGCCAGCAGCCGTGTCCCTTCGGTGAGCGAGCAGTACTTC.

This chain connects TRBV3-1 to TRBJ2-4, with a possible D match to TRBD2 (5 bases). This CDR3 spans 15 amino acids. Deletions cut 2 bases from V and 0 bases from J, with 8 bases between. CDR1 and CDR2 (germline): LGHDT, YNNKEL (reference sequence). The CDR3 DNA reads TGTGCCAGCAGCCAACCGGGGTTAGCCAAAAACATTCAGTACTTC. It codes for CASSQPGLAKNIQYF.

J is TRBJ2-3 and V is TRBV7-2; 8 bases are shared with TRBD2. Germline CDR1 and CDR2: SGHTA and FQGNSA. The CDR3 length is 15 residues. The junction had 6 bases not matched to a gene; V was cut back by 5 bases and J by 2 bases. Written as DNA, the CDR3 is TGTGCCAGCAGCCCGGGGGGGCCCCTCACAGATACGCAGTATTTT. Protein product: CASSPGGPLTDTQYF. Combining the CDR3 with reference TRBV7-2 and TRBJ2-3 gives the whole variable domain GAGVSQSPSNKVTEKGKDVELRCDPISGHTALYWYRQSLGQGLEFLIYFQGNSAPDKSGLPSDRFSAERTGGSVSTLTIQRTQQEDSAVYLCASSPGGPLTDTQYFGPGTRLTVL.

The chain uses TRBV20-1 and TRBJ2-7, with D maybe TRBD2 (6 bases). Per germline, CDR1 DFQATT and CDR2 SNEGSKA (reference sequence). This CDR3 is 14 amino acids long. Deletions cut 2 bases from V and 3 bases from J, with 14 bases between. The chain's CDR3 is CSARQLASSYEQYF. CDR3 coding DNA: TGCAGTGCTAGACAGCTAGCGAGTAGCTACGAGCAGTACTTC.

The rearrangement uses TRBV4-2 and TRBJ2-1; 14 nucleotides line up with TRBD2. The V and J ends lost 4 bases and 8 bases, in that order; junction bases with no gene match: 7. The CDR3 length is 16 residues. Germline assignment: CDR1 LGHNA and CDR2 YNFKEQ. CDR3 bases: TGTGCCAGCAGCCGTGGGACTAGCGGGGGAGGTGATGAGCAGTTCTTC. This translates into CASSRGTSGGGDEQFF.

This clonotype has just a few counts. V and J are TRBV16 and TRBJ1-2; D might be TRBD1 (6 bases). This CDR3 has 15 residues. Germline CDR1 is KGHSY and CDR2 is FQNENV. V was shortened by 2 bases and J by 5 bases, with 15 bases between the two germline ends. CDR3 loop: CASSQLGAITYGYTF. The CDR3 nucleotides are TGTGCCAGCAGCCAACTGGGGGCCATAACATATGGCTACACCTTC. Full variable domain (remainder filled in from reference TRBV16 and TRBJ1-2): GEEVAQTPKHLVRGEGQKAKLYCAPIKGHSYVFWYQQVLKNEFKFLISFQNENVFDETGMPKERFSAKCLPNSPCSLEIQATKLEDSAVYFCASSQLGAITYGYTFGSGTRLTVV.

This sequence joins TRBV4-2 and TRBJ2-1; possible D gene TRBD2, 5 bases. CDR3 length equals 15 residues. Per the germline V gene, CDR1 is LGHNA and CDR2 is YNFKEQ. The V end lost 4 bases, the J end lost 1 base, and 11 bases lay between the germline ends. CDR3 DNA sequence: TGTGCCAGCAGCCCCCTTCCGGGGTCCTACAATGAGCAGTTCTTC. This encodes CASSPLPGSYNEQFF.

A few counts support this clonotype. This chain uses TRBV18 with TRBJ1-6, with D hard to call. The CDR3 spans 15 residues. V lost 6 bases, J lost 5 bases, and 14 bases lay in between. Germline lookup yields CDR1 KGHSH and CDR2 LQKENI. The CDR3 reads CASSVSMGDNSPLHF. The DNA of the CDR3 is TGTGCCAGCTCCGTCAGCATGGGAGATAATTCACCCCTCCACTTT.

DNA for the CDR3: TGTGCCAGCAGCGTGCGGCGGGGGACGAACACCGGGGAGCTGTTTTTT. It codes for CASSVRRGTNTGELFF. This chain links TRBV9 with TRBJ2-2, with TRBD2 identical over 7 bases. Germline V gives CDR1 SGDLS, CDR2 YYNGEE. The CDR3 covers 16 residues. Trimming removed 2 bases from V and 0 bases from J; junction bases left unmatched: 4.

The V and J genes are TRBV4-1 and TRBJ2-7; weak D call: TRBD2 (6 bases). Between the trimmed V and J ends, which lost 1 base and 4 bases, there was a span of 11 bases. There are 14 residues in the CDR3. The germline V gene encodes CDR1 MGHRA and CDR2 YSYEKL. The CDR3 here is CASSQAIGRYEQYF. The CDR3 nucleotides are TGCGCCAGCAGCCAAGCTATAGGGAGGTACGAGCAGTACTTC.

V and J are TRBV7-2 and TRBJ2-3, with D possibly being TRBD1 or TRBD2 (5 bases each). Trimming removed 7 bases from V and 1 base from J, with 18 bases in between. The CDR3 has 16 residues. The germline V gene has CDR1 SGHTA and CDR2 FQGNSA. CDR3 in amino acids: CASTPVGGIGTDTQYF. The CDR3 bases are TGTGCCAGCACCCCAGTTGGGGGAATTGGCACAGATACGCAGTATTTT.

The rearrangement links TRBV25-1 to TRBJ2-2; D call uncertain. The CDR3 is made up of 16 amino acids. Germline assignment: CDR1 MGHDK and CDR2 SYGVNS. V lost 1 base, J lost 2 bases, and 11 bases lay in between. CDR3: CASSELLYSNTGELFF. The CDR3 region has the DNA TGTGCCAGCAGTGAATTATTGTACAGCAACACCGGGGAGCTGTTTTTT.

This clonotype has more than one count but fewer than ten. This chain uses TRBV6-2 or TRBV6-3 with TRBJ2-5; TRBD2 matches at 12 bases. This CDR3 contains 17 residues. Germline V gene lookup returns CDR1 MNHEY and CDR2 SVGEGT. Unmatched junction bases numbered 11, after V lost 7 bases and J lost 2 bases. CDR3 nucleotide sequence: TGTGCCAGCACCCCAAACCACGGACTAGCGGGGCAAGAGACCCAGTACTTC. Translated, it gives CASTPNHGLAGQETQYF.

The chain employs TRBV7-6 and TRBJ2-1; TRBD2 matches 13 bases. The CDR3 is 18 amino acids. Germline loops: CDR1 SGHVS, CDR2 FNYEAQ. The J segment lost 9 bases and the V segment lost 3 bases, leaving 14 bases of the junction unmatched. The CDR3 region is CASSFGGLAGDVGGEQFF. The CDR3 DNA reads as TGTGCCAGCAGCTTTGGCGGACTAGCGGGAGATGTTGGTGGTGAGCAGTTCTTC.

The chain joins TRBV2 to TRBJ2-2, with TRBD2 as a possible D gene (6 bases). V was clipped by 11 bases and J by 6 bases, with 22 bases between them. The CDR3 has 15 residues. Germline values: CDR1 SNHLY, CDR2 FYNNEI. CDR3 protein: CAGLSSLGGSGELFF. The CDR3 DNA follows: TGTGCCGGTCTATCTAGCTTAGGAGGGTCCGGGGAGCTGTTTTTT. The full variable domain, its missing parts supplied by reference TRBV2 and TRBJ2-2, is EPEVTQTPSHQVTQMGQEVILRCVPISNHLYFYWYRQILGQKVEFLVSFYNNEISEKSEIFDDQFSVERPDGSNFTLKIRSTKLEDSAMYFCAGLSSLGGSGELFFGEGSRLTVL.

V is TRBV4-1 and J is TRBJ2-2, with D perhaps matching TRBD2 (6 bases). Germline V gives CDR1 MGHRA, CDR2 YSYEKL. The V gene lost 7 bases and the J gene lost 3 bases, with 15 bases spanning the gap. The CDR3 contains 15 residues. CDR3 sequence: CASNPGRGDTGELFF. CDR3 in DNA: TGCGCCAGCAACCCCGGGAGAGGGGACACCGGGGAGCTGTTTTTT.

This clonotype was counted only a few times. The gene calls are TRBV6-5 and TRBJ2-4; tentatively, D is TRBD2 (5 bases). CDR1 is MNHEY and CDR2 is SVGAGI in the germline V gene. The ends were cut back, 9 bases at V and 15 bases at J, with 21 bases in the middle. The CDR3 is 12 residues long. The CDR3 DNA is TGTGCCAGTACCGATAAACTTACGGGGTTGTACTTC. Translating it yields CASTDKLTGLYF.

J is TRBJ2-1 and V is TRBV30; D is uncertain. Germline CDR1 is GTSNPN and CDR2 is SVGIG (reference sequence). The CDR3 is made up of 11 amino acids. Trimming took 0 bases from V and 6 from J, leaving 3 bases between them. Here the CDR3 reads CAWSVLNEQFF. The CDR3 DNA is TGTGCCTGGAGTGTACTCAATGAGCAGTTCTTC.

This clonotype was recorded a few times. The gene calls are TRBV7-2 and TRBJ2-1, with a weak D call TRBD2 (5 bases). This CDR3 region has 17 residues. Germline CDR1 is SGHTA and CDR2 is FQGNSA. V was pared by 0 bases and J by 2 bases, with 14 bases between. The CDR3 region is CASSLARGGWTYNEQFF. For the CDR3, the DNA is TGTGCCAGCAGCTTAGCGCGAGGAGGCTGGACCTACAATGAGCAGTTCTTC. Complete variable domain (other parts from reference TRBV7-2 and TRBJ2-1): GAGVSQSPSNKVTEKGKDVELRCDPISGHTALYWYRQSLGQGLEFLIYFQGNSAPDKSGLPSDRFSAERTGGSVSTLTIQRTQQEDSAVYLCASSLARGGWTYNEQFFGPGTRLTVL.

The genes are TRBV5-1 and TRBJ1-4; D might be TRBD1 (5 bases). Per the germline V gene, CDR1 is SGHRS and CDR2 is YFSETQ. V gave up 4 bases and J gave up 8 bases, with 15 bases separating them. The CDR3 sequence is 14 residues long. CDR3 region: CASSHGGWEEKLFF. The DNA for the CDR3 is TGCGCCAGCAGCCACGGGGGATGGGAGGAAAAACTGTTTTTT.

The table lists this clonotype with a few counts. The genes are TRBV24-1 and TRBJ2-7; D is undetermined. Germline CDR1 reads KGHDR; CDR2 reads SFDVKD. Trimming pared 0 bases from V and 6 bases from J, leaving 11 bases between. This CDR3 contains 14 residues. The CDR3 DNA reads TGTGCCACCAGTGATTTGCTGACCCCGCGCGAGCAGTACTTC. This encodes CATSDLLTPREQYF.

This clonotype was observed a handful of times. This chain links TRBV12-3 or TRBV12-4 with TRBJ2-3, with 7 bases identical to TRBD2. The V segment lost 10 bases and the J segment 0 bases; nucleotides outside the gene matches: 10. The CDR3 loop spans 15 amino acids. DNA for the CDR3: TGTGCCACCACGTCAATTAGCGGGAGCACAGATACGCAGTATTTT. It yields the protein CATTSISGSTDTQYF.

This clonotype was seen more than once but under ten times. V gene TRBV20-1 combines with J gene TRBJ2-7; 11 bases are shared with TRBD2. After removal of 2 bases from V and 7 bases from J, the junction contained 7 bases not matched to a gene. This CDR3 has 14 residues. Per germline, CDR1 DFQATT and CDR2 SNEGSKA (reference sequence). CDR3 in DNA: TGCAGTGCTAGATTAGCGGGAGGGCCCCGGGAGCAGTACTTC. Translated: CSARLAGGPREQYF.

This chain links TRBV4-1 with TRBJ1-2; D might be TRBD1 (5 bases). The V gene's germline CDR1 is MGHRA and CDR2 YSYEKL. Trimming pared 4 bases from V and 4 bases from J, leaving 13 bases between. CDR3 size: 14 residues. The CDR3 region has the DNA TGCGCCAGCAGCCCGCCCGGGACCTTCTATGGCTACACCTTC. Its protein product is CASSPPGTFYGYTF.

This clonotype was counted a few times. The rearrangement uses TRBV4-2 and TRBJ2-2; D could derive from TRBD1 or TRBD2 (6 bases each). This CDR3 is built from 18 residues. Germline V gene lookup returns CDR1 LGHNA and CDR2 YNFKEQ. The V end lost 5 bases, the J end lost 1 base, and 20 bases lay between the germline ends. The CDR3 bases are TGTGCCAGCAGCGATGTGAGGGGGGCGAGATTGAACACCGGGGAGCTGTTTTTT. The encoded protein is CASSDVRGARLNTGELFF.

V is TRBV12-3 or TRBV12-4 and J is TRBJ2-7, with 7 bases fitting TRBD1. V trimming: 3 bases; J trimming: 3 bases; junction bases outside the gene matches: 5. The CDR3 length is 14 residues. Here the CDR3 reads CASSFIAGGYEQYF. The CDR3 DNA reads TGTGCCAGCAGTTTCATCGCAGGGGGCTACGAGCAGTACTTC.